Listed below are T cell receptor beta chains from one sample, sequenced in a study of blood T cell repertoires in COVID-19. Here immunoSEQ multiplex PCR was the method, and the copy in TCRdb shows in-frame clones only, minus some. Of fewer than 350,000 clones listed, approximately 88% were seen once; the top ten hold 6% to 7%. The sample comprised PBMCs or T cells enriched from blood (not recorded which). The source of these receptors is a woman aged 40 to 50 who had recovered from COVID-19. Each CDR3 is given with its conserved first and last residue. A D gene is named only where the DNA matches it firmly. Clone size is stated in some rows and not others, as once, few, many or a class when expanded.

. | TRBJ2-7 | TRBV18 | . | CASSPTGAFYEQYF | TGTGCCAGCTCACCTACCGGAGCTTTCTACGAGCAGTACTTC
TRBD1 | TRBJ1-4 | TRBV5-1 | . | CASSHSQGVDEKLFF | TGCGCCAGCAGTCACTCACAGGGGGTGGATGAAAAACTGTTTTTT
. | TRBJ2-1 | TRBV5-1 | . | CASSLETSVWEQFF | TGCGCCAGCAGCTTGGAAACGAGTGTCTGGGAGCAGTTCTTC
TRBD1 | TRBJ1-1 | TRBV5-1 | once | CASKTGANTEAFF | TGCGCCAGCAAGACAGGGGCGAACACTGAAGCTTTCTTT
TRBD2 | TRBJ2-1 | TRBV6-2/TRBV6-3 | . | CASSYWLAGGPTREQFF | TGTGCCAGCAGTTACTGGCTAGCGGGAGGGCCAACAAGGGAGCAGTTCTTC
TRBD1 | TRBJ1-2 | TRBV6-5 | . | CASSPATGGHYGYTF | TGTGCCAGCAGTCCCGCGACAGGGGGCCACTACGGCTACACCTTC
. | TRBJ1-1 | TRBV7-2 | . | CASSTSENTEAFF | TGTGCCAGCAGTACAAGTGAGAACACTGAAGCTTTCTTT
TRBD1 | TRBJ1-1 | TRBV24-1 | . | CATSDATGGNTEAFF | TGTGCCACCAGTGACGCGACAGGGGGGAACACTGAAGCTTTCTTT
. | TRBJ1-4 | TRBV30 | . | CAWSVRSGINEKLFF | TGTGCCTGGAGTGTCCGATCGGGAATCAATGAAAAACTGTTTTTT
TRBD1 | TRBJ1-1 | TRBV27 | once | CASSRDRARTEAFF | TGTGCCAGCAGTAGAGACAGGGCAAGGACTGAAGCTTTCTTT
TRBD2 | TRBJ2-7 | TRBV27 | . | CASSPKPSGSYEQYF | TGTGCCAGCAGTCCGAAACCTAGCGGGAGTTACGAGCAGTACTTC
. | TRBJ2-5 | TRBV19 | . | CASRMAGRETQYF | TGTGCCAGTAGGATGGCGGGTAGAGAGACCCAGTACTTC
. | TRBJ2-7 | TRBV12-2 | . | CASRMAGGTPSYEQYF | TGTGCAAGCCGAATGGCGGGGGGAACCCCCTCCTACGAGCAGTACTTC
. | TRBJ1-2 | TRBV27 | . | CASPEVAGWRGYTF | TGTGCCAGCCCCGAAGTGGCAGGGTGGCGCGGCTACACCTTC
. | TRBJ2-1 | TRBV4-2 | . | CASSQGYIYNEQFF | TGTGCCAGCAGCCAGGGCTACATTTACAATGAGCAGTTCTTC
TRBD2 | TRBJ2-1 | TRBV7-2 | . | CASSLANAGAYNEQFF | TGTGCCAGCAGCTTAGCGAACGCGGGAGCCTACAATGAGCAGTTCTTC
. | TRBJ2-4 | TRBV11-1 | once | CASSLFRGSKDIQYF | TGTGCCAGCAGCTTGTTCCGCGGTAGCAAAGACATTCAGTACTTC
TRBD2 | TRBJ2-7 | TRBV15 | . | CATSRDGLAGGYEQYF | TGTGCCACCAGCAGAGATGGCCTAGCGGGGGGCTACGAGCAGTACTTC
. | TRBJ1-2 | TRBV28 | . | CASSLQGNYGYTF | TGTGCCAGCAGTTTACAGGGGAACTATGGCTACACCTTC
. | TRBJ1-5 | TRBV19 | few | CASSTSGGLNQPQHF | TGTGCCAGTAGTACCTCGGGTGGCCTGAATCAGCCCCAGCATTTT
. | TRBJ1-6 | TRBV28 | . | CASSSPGLTLHF | TGTGCCAGCAGTTCCCCGGGTTTGACCCTCCACTTT
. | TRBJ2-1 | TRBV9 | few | CASSVDQRYEQFF | TGTGCCAGCAGCGTCGACCAGAGGTATGAGCAGTTCTTC
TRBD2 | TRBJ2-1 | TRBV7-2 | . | CASSPWIAGANEQFF | TGTGCCAGCAGCCCCTGGATAGCGGGAGCCAATGAGCAGTTCTTC
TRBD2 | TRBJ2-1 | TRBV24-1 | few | CATRKGTSGISEQFF | TGTGCCACCAGAAAAGGGACTAGCGGGATCTCTGAGCAGTTCTTC
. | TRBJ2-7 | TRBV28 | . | CASSLPHTYEQYF | TGTGCCAGCAGTTTACCCCACACCTACGAGCAGTACTTC
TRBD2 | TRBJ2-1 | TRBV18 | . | CASSTTALAGGEQFF | TGTGCCAGCTCCACCACTGCACTAGCGGGAGGAGAGCAGTTCTTC
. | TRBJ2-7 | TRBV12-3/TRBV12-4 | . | CASGGWYEQYF | TGTGCCAGCGGCGGATGGTACGAGCAGTACTTC
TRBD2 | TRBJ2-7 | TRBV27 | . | CASPGGGIYEQYF | TGTGCCAGCCCTGGGGGAGGGATATACGAGCAGTACTTC
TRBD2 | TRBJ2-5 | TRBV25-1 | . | CASRGLAGGPRTQYF | TGTGCCAGCAGGGGACTAGCGGGGGGCCCAAGGACCCAGTACTTC
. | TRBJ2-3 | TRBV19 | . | CASSRLVHTSTDTQYF | TGTGCCAGTAGTAGACTAGTCCACACTAGCACAGATACGCAGTATTTT
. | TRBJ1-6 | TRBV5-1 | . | CASSLGRQVINSPLHF | TGCGCCAGCAGCTTGGGTCGACAGGTTATAAATTCACCCCTCCACTTT
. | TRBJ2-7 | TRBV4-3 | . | CASSQSDKNYEQYF | TGCGCCAGCAGCCAATCAGACAAGAACTACGAGCAGTACTTC
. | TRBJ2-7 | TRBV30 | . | CAWSVRFMEAQGKYEQYF | TGTGCCTGGAGTGTGAGATTTATGGAGGCGCAGGGGAAATACGAGCAGTACTTC
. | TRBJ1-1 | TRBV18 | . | CASSPNPLGVGTEAFF | TGTGCCAGCTCACCAAACCCTCTCGGGGTAGGCACTGAAGCTTTCTTT
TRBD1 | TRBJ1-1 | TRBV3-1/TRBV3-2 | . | CASSQVGQGLDTEAFF | TGTGCCAGCAGCCAAGTTGGACAGGGCCTGGACACTGAAGCTTTCTTT
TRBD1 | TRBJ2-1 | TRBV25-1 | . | CASTTGDNEQFF | TGTGCCAGCACTACAGGGGACAATGAGCAGTTCTTC
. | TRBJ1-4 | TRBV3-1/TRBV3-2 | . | CASSHVRTNEKLFF | TGTGCCAGCAGCCATGTTCGGACTAATGAAAAACTGTTTTTT
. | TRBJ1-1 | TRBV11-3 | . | CASSLRVSTEAFF | TGTGCCAGCAGCTTACGAGTGAGCACTGAAGCTTTCTTT
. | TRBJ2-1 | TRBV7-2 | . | CASSLGPRNYNEQFF | TGTGCCAGCAGCTTAGGCCCTAGAAACTACAATGAGCAGTTCTTC
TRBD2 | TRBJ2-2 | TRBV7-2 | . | CASSQGLAVNTGELFF | TGTGCCAGCAGCCAGGGACTAGCGGTGAACACCGGGGAGCTGTTTTTT
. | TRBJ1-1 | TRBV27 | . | CARGGGDGEDTEAFF | TGTGCTCGAGGGGGTGGGGACGGAGAGGACACTGAAGCTTTCTTT
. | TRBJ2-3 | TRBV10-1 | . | CASSESPGRTDTQYF | TGCGCCAGCAGTGAGTCGCCGGGAAGAACAGATACGCAGTATTTT
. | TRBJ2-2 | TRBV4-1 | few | CASSQRRTSAGPRHGELFF | TGCGCCAGCAGCCAGAGGCGAACCTCGGCGGGACCCAGGCACGGGGAGCTGTTTTTT
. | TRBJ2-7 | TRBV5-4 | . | CASSSMGSSYEQYF | TGTGCCAGCAGCTCGATGGGCTCCTCCTACGAGCAGTACTTC
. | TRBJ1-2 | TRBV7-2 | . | CASSARGESNYGYTF | TGTGCCAGCAGCGCCCGGGGTGAATCTAACTATGGCTACACCTTC
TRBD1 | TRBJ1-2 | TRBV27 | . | CASSLSTGGVDGYTF | TGTGCCAGCAGTTTATCAACAGGGGGCGTCGACGGCTACACCTTC